This entry describes one T cell receptor beta chain. Produced via immunoSEQ multiplex PCR; TCRdb's table is partial and in-frame only. Seen here are some 180,000 clones, 85% to 90% observed once, and the top ten hold approximately 2%. This entry is derived from a study of blood T cell repertoires in COVID-19. At the level of the study: Acute and convalescent COVID-19 specimens originated in the United States, Italy and Spain.

What was sequenced was peripheral blood. This TCR derives from a man aged 50 or older who had recovered from COVID-19.

CDR3: CASSVDRGYSGANVLTF. The CDR3 region has the DNA TGTGCCAGCAGCGTCGACAGGGGGTACTCTGGGGCCAACGTCCTGACTTTC. V and J are TRBV9 and TRBJ2-6, with TRBD1 matching over 9 bases. Per the germline V gene, CDR1 is SGDLS and CDR2 is YYNGEE. The CDR3 consists of 17 residues. The ends lost 2 bases at V and 0 bases at J; junction bases unmatched: 3.